Described below is a single T cell receptor (beta chain) sequence and its context. Its antigen is unknown. This record belongs to a study of shared clonotypes between healthy human individuals. Looking at the study overall: Researchers assigned three CD4 naive, three CD4 memory, two CD8 naive and one CD8 memory plate to each donor. Notes on the study in general: The naive CD4 repertoires of four donors were compared, and around 5.1% of clonotypes were shared.

Sequencing was at deep level. Clones were read by immunoSEQ multiplex PCR, and TCRdb kept only the in-frame ones, dropping some. The table lists approximately 2.5 million clones, approximately 94% of them singletons. A CD45RA+ naive subset and a CD45RA-negative memory subset were split from CD4+ cells. The CDR3 is made up of 15 amino acids. Trimming shortened V by 6 bases and J by 2 bases, and 15 bases separated the two germline ends. CDR1 MNHNS and CDR2 SASEGT come from the germline V gene. The sample taken for sequencing was naive CD4+ T cells from PBMCs. The subset is: CD45RA+ positively selected. The chain uses TRBV6-1 and TRBJ2-3; tentative D call: TRBD1 (5 bases). The TCR originated in a man between 18 and 35 years old in good health. Some clones in this sample may be carry-over from other donors' samples. CDR3 bases: TGTGCCAGCAGGGGCCTTCAGGGAATCACAGATACGCAGTATTTT. It codes for CASRGLQGITDTQYF.